This TCR beta chain was captured by sequencing in a study of blood T cell repertoires in COVID-19. Background on the study: Collection of acute and convalescent COVID-19 samples took place in the United States, Italy and Spain. In each case, the material was cDNA or gDNA derived from T cells, B-cell-depleted T cells, or PBMCs.

Source study methods: Nucleated cell counts were estimated from reference gene primer amplification. Assay: immunoSEQ multiplex PCR; the TCRdb copy retains only in-frame clones and omits some. The DNA gave D and trimming, while V, J and clone size come from that table. The sample lists 140,000 to 150,000 clones, 82% seen once, with approximately 14% in the top ten. The sequence derives from a human donor with acute or convalescent COVID-19. The donor label of this sample is uncertain. Sequenced sample: peripheral blood.

The DNA for the CDR3 is TGTGCCAGCAGCTTGGCAAGGGGATATGGCTACACCTTC. Its translation: CASSLARGYGYTF. This chain connects TRBV5-6 to TRBJ1-2; a possible D gene is TRBD1 (5 bases). The CDR3 is 13 residues long. Germline V CDR1 and CDR2: SGHDT, YYEEEE. Trimming took off 0 bases at V and 5 bases at J, with 8 bases between the two ends.